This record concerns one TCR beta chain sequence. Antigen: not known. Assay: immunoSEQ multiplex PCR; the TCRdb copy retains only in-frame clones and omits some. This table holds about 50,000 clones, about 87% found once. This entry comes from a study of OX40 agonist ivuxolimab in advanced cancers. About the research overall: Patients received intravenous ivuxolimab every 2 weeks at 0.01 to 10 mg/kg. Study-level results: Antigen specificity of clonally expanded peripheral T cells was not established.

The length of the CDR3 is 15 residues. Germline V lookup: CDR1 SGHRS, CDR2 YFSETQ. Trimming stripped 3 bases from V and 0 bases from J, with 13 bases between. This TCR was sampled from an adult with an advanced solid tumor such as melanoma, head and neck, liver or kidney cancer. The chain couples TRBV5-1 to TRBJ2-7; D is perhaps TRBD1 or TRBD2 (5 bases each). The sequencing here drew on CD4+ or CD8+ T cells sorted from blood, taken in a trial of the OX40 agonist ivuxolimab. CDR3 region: CASSYAGTVSYEQYF. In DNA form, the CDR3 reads TGCGCCAGCAGCTACGCCGGGACGGTCTCCTACGAGCAGTACTTC.